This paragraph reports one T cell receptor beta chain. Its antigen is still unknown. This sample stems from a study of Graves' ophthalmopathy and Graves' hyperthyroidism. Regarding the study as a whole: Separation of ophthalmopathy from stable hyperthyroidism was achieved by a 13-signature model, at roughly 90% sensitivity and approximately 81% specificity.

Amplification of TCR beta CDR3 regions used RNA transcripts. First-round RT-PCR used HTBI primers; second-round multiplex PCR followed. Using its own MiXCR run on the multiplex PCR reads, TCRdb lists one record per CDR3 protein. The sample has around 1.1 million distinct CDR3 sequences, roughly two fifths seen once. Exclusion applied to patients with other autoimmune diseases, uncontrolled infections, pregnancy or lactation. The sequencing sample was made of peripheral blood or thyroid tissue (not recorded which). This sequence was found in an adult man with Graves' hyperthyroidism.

CDR3 protein: CASNPDRGAMNTEAFF. CDR3 in DNA: TGTGCCAGCAACCCAGACAGGGGGGCCATGAACACTGAAGCTTTCTTT. This chain joins TRBV6-5 and TRBJ1-1; 9 nucleotides align to TRBD1. The CDR3 spans 16 residues. Germline V gene sequence: CDR1 MNHEY, CDR2 SVGAGI. Trimming at V came to 7 bases and at J to 0 bases, leaving 9 bases not matched to a gene.